This T cell receptor beta chain appears in the sequencing data of a study of blood T cell repertoires in COVID-19. Study as a whole: Some COVID-19 samples were acute and others convalescent; all came from the United States, Italy and Spain. T cells, B-cell-depleted T cells, or PBMCs supplied cDNA or gDNA.

In the source study's methods: Using reference gene primer amplification, nucleated cell counts were estimated. The method was immunoSEQ multiplex PCR; TCRdb's version includes in-frame clones alone and lacks a portion of them. D and trimming were read from the DNA, whereas the V and J calls and clone size are those reported in that table. The sample consists of about 130,000 clones, 70% to 85% of them appearing once. V was clipped by 6 bases and J by 3 bases; unmatched bases: 8. The CDR3 is made up of 16 amino acids. The V gene's germline CDR1 is LGHNT and CDR2 FRNRAP. This TCR was recovered from an elderly woman with acute or convalescent COVID-19. The chain employs TRBV12-5 and TRBJ2-2; 9 nucleotides line up with TRBD2. Input material: peripheral blood. CDR3 region: CASGQISGGYTGELFF. The CDR3 region has the DNA TGTGCTAGTGGACAAATTAGCGGGGGATACACCGGGGAGCTGTTTTTT.